This TCR beta chain is drawn from a study of blood T cell repertoires in COVID-19. Study context: From T cells, B-cell-depleted T cells, or PBMCs came the material, which was cDNA or gDNA.

The germline V gene has CDR1 MNHEY and CDR2 SMNVEV (reference sequence). V was clipped by 5 bases and J by 10 bases; unmatched bases: 13. The CDR3 has 15 residues. Seattle patient enrollment occurred during active infection, with longitudinal follow-up thereafter. Original data processing: For nucleated cells, counts were estimated from reference gene primer amplification. Measured with immunoSEQ multiplex PCR; TCRdb has only the in-frame clones, and not every one. V, J and clone size are those of that table, while D and trimming were read from the DNA. The table records a few hundred thousand clones, roughly 90% of them present only once.

The chain recombines TRBV27 with TRBJ2-1; 8 bases match TRBD2. Sequenced sample: peripheral blood. This sequence originates from a woman aged 30 to 39 with COVID-19, enrolled during active disease. The CDR3 DNA sequence: TGTGCCAGCAGTCCATGGTCCCTCGGCGGGGGGGAGCAGTTCTTC. It codes for CASSPWSLGGGEQFF.